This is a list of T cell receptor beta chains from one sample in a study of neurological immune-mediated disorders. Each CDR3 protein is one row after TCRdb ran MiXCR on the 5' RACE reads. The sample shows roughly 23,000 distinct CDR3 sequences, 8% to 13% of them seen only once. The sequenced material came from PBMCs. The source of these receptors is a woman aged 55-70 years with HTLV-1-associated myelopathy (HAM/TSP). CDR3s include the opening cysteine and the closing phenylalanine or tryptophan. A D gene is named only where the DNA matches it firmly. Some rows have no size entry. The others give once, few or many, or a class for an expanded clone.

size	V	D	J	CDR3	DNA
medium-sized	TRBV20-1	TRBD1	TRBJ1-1	CSARDLQGPFTEAFF	TGCAGTGCTAGAGACTTACAGGGGCCATTCACTGAAGCTTTCTTT
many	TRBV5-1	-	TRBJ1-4	CASSPEASTNEKLFF	TGCGCCAGCAGCCCAGAGGCGTCAACTAATGAAAAACTGTTTTTT
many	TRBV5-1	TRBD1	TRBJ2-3	CASSVGTANTDTQYF	TGCGCCAGCAGCGTTGGGACAGCCAACACAGATACGCAGTATTTT
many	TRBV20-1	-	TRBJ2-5	CSARVPSSLRETQYF	TGCAGTGCTAGAGTCCCCAGCAGTTTACGGGAGACCCAGTACTTC
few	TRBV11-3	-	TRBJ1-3	CASSPQGQGNTIYF	TGTGCCAGCAGCCCTCAGGGACAAGGAAACACCATATATTTT
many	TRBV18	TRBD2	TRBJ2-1	CASSPLAGATHEQFF	TGTGCCAGCTCACCCCTAGCGGGGGCCACTCATGAGCAGTTCTTC
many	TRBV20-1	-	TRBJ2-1	CSAPGRLYNEQFF	TGCAGTGCTCCGGGACGTCTATACAATGAGCAGTTCTTC
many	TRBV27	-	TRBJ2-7	CASSPNGALTLSYEQYF	TGTGCCAGCAGTCCCAACGGGGCCCTCACTCTCTCCTACGAGCAGTACTTC
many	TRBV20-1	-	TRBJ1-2	CSARENQGYGYTF	TGCAGTGCTAGGGAAAACCAGGGCTATGGCTACACCTTC
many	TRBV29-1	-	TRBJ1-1	CSVDGDTEAFF	TGCAGCGTTGACGGGGACACTGAAGCTTTCTTT
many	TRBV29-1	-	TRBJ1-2	CSVAEVVGVYGYTF	TGCAGCGTTGCGGAAGTGGTGGGGGTCTATGGCTACACCTTC
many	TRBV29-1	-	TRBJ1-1	CSTIQGGDTEAFF	TGCAGCACGATCCAGGGAGGCGACACTGAAGCTTTCTTT
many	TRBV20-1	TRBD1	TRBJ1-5	CSASPDRASNQPQHF	TGCAGTGCTAGCCCGGACAGGGCTAGCAATCAGCCCCAGCATTTT
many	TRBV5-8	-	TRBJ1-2	CASRRGQRGHYGYTF	TGTGCCAGCAGGCGGGGTCAAAGGGGCCATTATGGCTACACCTTC
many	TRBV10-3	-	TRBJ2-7	CAISEFHEQYF	TGTGCCATCAGTGAGTTCCACGAGCAGTACTTC
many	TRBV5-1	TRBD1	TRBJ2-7	CASSGPGQGTPYSYEQYF	TGCGCCAGCAGCGGCCCGGGACAGGGGACTCCTTACTCCTACGAGCAGTACTTC
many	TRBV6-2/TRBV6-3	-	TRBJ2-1	CASSPRQYNEQFF	TGTGCCAGCAGTCCTCGACAGTACAATGAGCAGTTCTTC
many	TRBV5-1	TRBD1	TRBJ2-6	CASSWGTGGSGANVLTF	TGCGCCAGCAGCTGGGGGACAGGGGGCTCTGGGGCCAACGTCCTGACTTTC
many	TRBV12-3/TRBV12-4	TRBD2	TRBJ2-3	CASIPLGGSGTDTQYF	TGTGCCAGCATCCCGCTCGGGGGGTCAGGTACAGATACGCAGTATTTT
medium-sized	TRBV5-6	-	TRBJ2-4	CASSSMTAKNIQYF	TGTGCCAGCAGCTCGATGACCGCCAAAAACATTCAGTACTTC
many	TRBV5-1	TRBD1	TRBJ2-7	CASSVGTADYEQYF	TGCGCCAGCAGCGTAGGGACAGCAGACTACGAGCAGTACTTC
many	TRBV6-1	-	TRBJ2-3	CASSEATGLRAQDTQYF	TGTGCCAGCAGTGAAGCGACAGGCCTGAGAGCACAGGATACGCAGTATTTT
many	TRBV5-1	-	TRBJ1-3	CASSLGSNSGNTIYF	TGCGCCAGCAGCCTCGGTTCCAACTCTGGAAACACCATATATTTT
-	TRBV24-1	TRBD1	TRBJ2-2	CATNGQGDTRELSF	TGTGCCACCAACGGACAGGGGGACACCAGGGAGCTCTCTTTT
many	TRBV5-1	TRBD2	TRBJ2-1	CASSKGLAGHNEQFF	TGCGCCAGCAGCAAGGGACTAGCGGGGCACAATGAGCAGTTCTTC
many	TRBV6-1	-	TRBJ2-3	CASRELGDTQYF	TGTGCCAGCAGGGAGCTAGGGGATACGCAGTATTTT
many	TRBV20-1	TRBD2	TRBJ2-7	CSAGGGTPFYEQYF	TGCAGTGCTGGCGGGGGAACGCCATTCTACGAGCAGTACTTC
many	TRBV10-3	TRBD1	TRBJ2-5	CAVGQGREETQYF	TGTGCCGTCGGACAGGGACGTGAGGAGACCCAGTACTTC
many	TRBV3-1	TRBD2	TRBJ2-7	CASSQSGASYEQYF	TGTGCCAGCAGCCAAAGCGGGGCCTCCTACGAGCAGTACTTC